These 20 T cell receptor beta chains were all obtained from the same sample, sequenced in a study of PD-L1 blockade in urothelial cancer. Time point described: pretreatment peripheral blood. Clones were sequenced by immunoSEQ multiplex PCR, and TCRdb holds only the in-frame ones, with some missing. The profile shows tens of thousands of clones, 87% of them singletons. The sample consisted of PBMCs, taken around atezolizumab (anti-PD-L1) treatment. The receptor set was obtained from an older woman with urothelial cancer.

The chain couples TRBV19 to TRBJ2-5, with D unclear. V was pared by 6 bases and J by 5 bases, with 13 bases between. The CDR3 runs 13 residues. Germline-derived CDR1 and CDR2 are LNHDA and SQIVND (reference sequence). The CDR3: CASSDLTRETQYF. CDR3 coding DNA: TGTGCCAGTAGCGACCTTACCAGGGAGACCCAGTACTTC.

This sequence joins TRBV6-5 and TRBJ1-4; TRBD1 agrees at 8 bases. CDR1 and CDR2 (germline): MNHEY, SVGAGI. The CDR3 has 15 residues. The V gene end was trimmed by 5 bases and the J gene end by 1 base; junction bases not matched to a gene: 3. DNA for the CDR3: TGTGCCAGCAGTAATACAGGGGGAACTAATGAAAAACTGTTTTTT. Protein: CASSNTGGTNEKLFF.

V and J are TRBV19 and TRBJ2-7; 10 bases are shared with TRBD2. CDR3 size: 16 residues. The ends lost 3 bases at V and 2 bases at J; junction bases unmatched: 7. Germline CDR1 reads LNHDA; CDR2 reads SQIVND (reference sequence). CDR3 DNA: TGTGCCAGTAGTATTGGGCAAACTAGCGGGGCCTACGAGCAGTACTTC. It translates to CASSIGQTSGAYEQYF.

This clone was seen just once. The chain combines TRBV7-3 with TRBJ2-2; the match to TRBD1 covers 8 bases. CDR1 and CDR2 (germline): SGHTA, FQGTGA. J lost 4 bases, V lost 3 bases, and 7 bases had no gene match. This CDR3 spans 16 amino acids. The CDR3 region has the DNA TGTGCCAGCAGCTTGCAGGGGGCGCGAGGCACCGGGGAGCTGTTTTTT. Translation gives CASSLQGARGTGELFF.

In its sample, this clone was seen many times. This chain joins TRBV5-1 and TRBJ2-1; no reliable D call. Per germline, CDR1 SGHRS and CDR2 YFSETQ. CDR3 length: 14 amino acids. V was cut by 0 bases and J by 9 bases, with 13 bases left in between. The CDR3 is CASSLAAMSSEQFF. The CDR3, as DNA: TGCGCCAGCAGCTTGGCCGCGATGTCTAGTGAGCAGTTCTTC.

This chain connects TRBV18 to TRBJ2-1; 11 bases map to TRBD1. The CDR3 totals 16 residues. J was trimmed by 3 bases and V by 4 bases; bases with no gene match: 5. Germline loops: CDR1 KGHSH, CDR2 LQKENI. The CDR3 sequence is CASSLPGQGGYNEQFF. In DNA form, the CDR3 reads TGTGCCAGCTCACTCCCGGGACAGGGGGGCTACAATGAGCAGTTCTTC.

This clone was recorded once. This sequence joins TRBV12-2 and TRBJ1-5. TRBV12-2 is marked as a pseudogene. The CDR3 is 17 residues long. The CDR3 reads CASRLALSGETGQPQHF. Written as DNA, the CDR3 is TGTGCAAGTCGCTTAGCGCTTTCCGGGGAAACGGGTCAGCCCCAGCATTTT.

This rearrangement joins TRBV5-1 to TRBJ1-2, with 7 bases that match TRBD1. The CDR3 runs 14 residues. In germline, CDR1 is SGHRS, CDR2 YFSETQ. J gave up 5 bases and V 0 bases, and 4 bases lay outside the gene matches. The CDR3 region is CASSLAQGWYGYTF. CDR3 coding DNA: TGCGCCAGCAGCTTGGCACAGGGGTGGTATGGCTACACCTTC.

This chain uses TRBV7-2 with TRBJ2-3; D remains unclear. The CDR3 sequence is 11 residues long. V dropped 3 bases and J dropped 10 bases, with 8 bases sitting between them. Germline lookup yields CDR1 SGHTA and CDR2 FQGNSA. CDR3 nucleotides: TGTGCCAGCAGCTTTGGTGGAGCGCAGTATTTT. Its translation: CASSFGGAQYF.

V is TRBV7-9 and J is TRBJ1-2; a weak D match, TRBD1 (6 bases). The CDR3 sequence is 12 residues long. The V and J ends lost 1 base and 11 bases respectively, with 11 bases between them. Per the germline V gene, CDR1 is SEHNR and CDR2 is FQNEAQ (reference sequence). Written as DNA, the CDR3 is TGTGCCAGCAGCTTAGTGGCAGGGACATACACCTTC. This codes for CASSLVAGTYTF.

In its sample, this clone was seen a few times. The rearrangement joins TRBV6-4 to TRBJ2-1; 9 bases agree with TRBD2. The CDR3 length is 15 residues. The V gene end was trimmed by 4 bases and the J gene end by 8 bases; junction bases not matched to a gene: 9. Per the germline V gene, CDR1 is MRHNA and CDR2 is SNTAGT. Here the CDR3 reads CASSGLAGSMDEQFF. The CDR3 DNA follows: TGTGCCAGCAGTGGGCTAGCGGGGAGTATGGATGAGCAGTTCTTC.

The chain employs TRBV11-3 and TRBJ2-1; tentative D call: TRBD1 (5 bases). The germline V gene encodes CDR1 SGHNT and CDR2 YENEEA. The germline V and J ends were trimmed by 1 base and 8 bases, with 9 bases remaining between them. This CDR3 has 13 amino acids. CDR3 coding DNA: TGTGCCAGCAGCTTAGTTTGGGGCGATGAGCAGTTCTTC. Translating gives CASSLVWGDEQFF.

This clone has more than one count but fewer than ten. The CDR3 loop reads CASSVGGVSGNTIYF. The CDR3 nucleotides read TGTGCCAGCAGCGTAGGGGGAGTCTCTGGAAACACCATATATTTT. The chain uses TRBV9 and TRBJ1-3; no clear D gene. The CDR3 is made up of 15 amino acids. The V end lost 0 bases, the J end lost 0 bases, and 7 bases lay between the germline ends. Germline V CDR1 and CDR2: SGDLS, YYNGEE.

The rearrangement links TRBV5-1 to TRBJ1-2; 8 bases line up with TRBD1. CDR1 and CDR2 (germline): SGHRS, YFSETQ. CDR3 size: 15 residues. Trimming took 1 base from V and 6 from J; bases not matched to a gene: 8. CDR3 in DNA: TGCGCCAGCAGCTTGATGACAGGGGCGGGCCATGGCTACACCTTC. Amino acid sequence: CASSLMTGAGHGYTF.

This chain connects TRBV5-8 to TRBJ2-7; 10 positions agree with TRBD1. The length of the CDR3 is 15 residues. V lost 5 bases and J lost 6; bases outside the gene matches: 11. Germline CDR1 is SGHTS and CDR2 is YDEGEE. For the CDR3, the DNA is TGTGCCAGCAGTGCGGGGGGACAGGGGACTTCCGAGCAGTACTTC. Translated: CASSAGGQGTSEQYF.

V and J are TRBV7-9 and TRBJ2-7; D is possibly TRBD1 (6 bases). The germline V gene encodes CDR1 SEHNR and CDR2 FQNEAQ (reference sequence). Deletions cut 0 bases from V and 0 bases from J, with 12 bases between. The CDR3 is made up of 16 amino acids. CDR3 DNA: TGTGCCAGCAGCTTAGCCCCAGGGGAAAGCTCCTACGAGCAGTACTTC. Amino acids: CASSLAPGESSYEQYF.

The chain uses TRBV11-2 and TRBJ2-1; 13 bases agree with TRBD2. The CDR3 has 14 residues. Per the germline V gene, CDR1 is SGHAT and CDR2 is FQNNGV. V lost 5 bases to trimming and J lost 15 bases; unmatched junction nucleotides: 10. The CDR3 bases are TGTGCCAGCAGCCGTACTAGCGGGAGGGCCTCGGGGTTCTTC. This gives the protein CASSRTSGRASGFF.

V is TRBV11-2 and J is TRBJ2-7; no reliable D call. Trimming took 0 bases from V and 3 from J, leaving 12 bases between them. Germline-derived CDR1 and CDR2 are SGHAT and FQNNGV. The CDR3 is made up of 15 amino acids. Here the CDR3 reads CASSLEQPSLYEQYF. CDR3 in DNA: TGTGCCAGCAGCTTAGAACAGCCGTCCCTCTACGAGCAGTACTTC.

This chain uses TRBV27 with TRBJ2-1; TRBD2 aligns across 12 bases. CDR3 length equals 16 residues. The germline V gene has CDR1 MNHEY and CDR2 SMNVEV (reference sequence). J was trimmed by 5 bases and V by 5 bases; bases with no gene match: 7. DNA for the CDR3: TGTGCCAGCAGTACCAGACTAGCGGGGGCCAACAATGAGCAGTTCTTC. Its translation is CASSTRLAGANNEQFF.

The chain combines TRBV5-1 with TRBJ2-3; 15 bases align to TRBD2. The CDR3 consists of 16 residues. The junction had 5 bases not matched to a gene; V was cut back by 4 bases and J by 5 bases. Germline CDR1 reads SGHRS; CDR2 reads YFSETQ. CDR3 nucleotides: TGCGCCAGCAGCACCGGACTAGCGGGAGGGTTAGATACGCAGTATTTT. The encoded protein is CASSTGLAGGLDTQYF.